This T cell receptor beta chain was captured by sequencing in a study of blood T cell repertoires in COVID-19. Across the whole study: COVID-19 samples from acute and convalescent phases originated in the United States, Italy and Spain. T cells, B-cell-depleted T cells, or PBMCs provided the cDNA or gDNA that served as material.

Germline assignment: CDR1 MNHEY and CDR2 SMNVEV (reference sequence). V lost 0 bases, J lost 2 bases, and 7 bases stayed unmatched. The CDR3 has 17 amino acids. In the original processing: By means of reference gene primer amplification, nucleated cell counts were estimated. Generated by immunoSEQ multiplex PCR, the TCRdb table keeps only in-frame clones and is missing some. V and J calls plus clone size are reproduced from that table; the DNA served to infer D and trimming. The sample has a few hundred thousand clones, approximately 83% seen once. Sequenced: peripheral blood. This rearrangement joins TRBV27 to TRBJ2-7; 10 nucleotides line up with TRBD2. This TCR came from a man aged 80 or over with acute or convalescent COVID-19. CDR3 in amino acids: CASSLSRPSGSAYEQYF. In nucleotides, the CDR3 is TGTGCCAGCAGTTTATCGAGGCCTAGCGGGAGCGCCTACGAGCAGTACTTC.